The clone carrying this T cell receptor beta chain came up a few times. The antigen remains unidentified. These data belong to a study of blood T cells in healthy people across ages. Whole-study results and caveats: Diversity estimates from one million T cells were considered underestimates.

A J-beta primer mix and a sample-barcoded 5' primer were used in a second PCR of about 7 to 12 cycles. TCRdb re-called the 5' RACE reads through MiXCR, storing one row per CDR3 protein. The top ten clones hold 0.65% to 0.95% of a sample with roughly 1,100,000 distinct CDR3 sequences, roughly a quarter of them seen once. CDR1 is SQVTM, CDR2 ANQGSEA, per germline. The CDR3 covers 13 residues. Trimming cost V 7 bases and J 8 bases; bases outside gene matches: 12. No fewer than 5.5 micrograms of total RNA were isolated from every sample. These data are also associated with another study on T cells of mothers and their children. As that report states: Persistent microchimeric T cell clones were not found at ~100 per million sensitivity.

The clonotype was recovered from a girl under 10 years old in good health. The chain is built from TRBV29-1 and TRBJ1-2; 8 positions agree with TRBD1. Sequenced material: blood. In DNA form, the CDR3 reads TGCAGCGCCGAAGGTCAGGGGGCGGTCGGCTACACCTTC. This translates into CSAEGQGAVGYTF. Together with reference TRBV29-1 and TRBJ1-2, the CDR3 gives the full variable domain: SAVISQKPSRDICQRGTSLTIQCQVDSQVTMMFWYRQQPGQSLTLIATANQGSEATYESGFVIDKFPISRPNLTFSTLTVSNMSPEDSSIYLCSAEGQGAVGYTFGSGTRLTVV.